These T cell receptor beta chains were read from a single sample in a study of HIV-infected patients and healthy controls. TCRdb fed the 5' RACE reads into MiXCR, producing one record per CDR3 protein. The table shows around 18,000 distinct CDR3 sequences, with over 9% occurring only once. The sequencing input was blood. Every receptor here comes from an adult in good health. Both conserved end residues are part of each CDR3. D genes are given only for firm matches. Rows may omit the clone size; those that give it use once, few, many or a size class.

TRBJ1-5,medium-sized,TRBV28,TRBD1,CASSPQTGVQPQHF,TGTGCCAGCAGTCCGCAGACAGGGGTTCAGCCCCAGCATTTT
TRBJ2-3,medium-sized,TRBV5-4,TRBD2,CASSWGTSGRTDTQYF,TGTGCCAGCAGCTGGGGGACTAGCGGGAGAACAGATACGCAGTATTTT
TRBJ2-2,-,TRBV19,-,CASSTPSVPGELFF,TGTGCCAGTAGTACACCCTCAGTGCCCGGGGAGCTGTTTTTT
TRBJ2-2,many,TRBV6-5,TRBD1,CASSDATDGTANTGELFF,TGTGCCAGCAGCGATGCGACCGACGGGACAGCGAACACCGGGGAGCTGTTTTTT
TRBJ1-5,-,TRBV3-2,-,CASSQDPGRNSNQPQHF,TGTGCCAGCAGCCAAGACCCGGGACGCAATAGCAATCAGCCCCAGCATTTT
TRBJ2-1,many,TRBV7-2,TRBD1,CASSPSGQGFSYNEQFF,TGTGCCAGCAGCCCTTCGGGACAGGGGTTCTCCTACAATGAGCAGTTCTTC
TRBJ2-4,many,TRBV19,-,CASSAEIAKNIQYF,TGTGCCAGTAGTGCCGAGATAGCCAAAAACATTCAGTACTTC
TRBJ2-7,many,TRBV28,-,CASSPTQGGPIREQYF,TGTGCCAGCAGTCCGACCCAGGGGGGTCCTATTCGCGAGCAGTACTTC
TRBJ2-3,many,TRBV29-1,-,CSVTPAGPGTDTQYF,TGCAGCGTGACCCCGGCCGGGCCCGGGACAGATACGCAGTATTTT
TRBJ1-2,many,TRBV4-1,-,CASSQEGGLSYGYTF,TGCGCCAGCAGCCAAGAAGGGGGGCTGAGCTATGGCTACACCTTC
TRBJ2-3,many,TRBV30,TRBD2,CAWIDSGTPRDTQYF,TGTGCCTGGATCGATAGCGGGACCCCCCGGGATACGCAGTATTTT
TRBJ1-2,many,TRBV4-3,TRBD1,CASSQEGPGQAVYGYTF,TGCGCCAGCAGCCAAGAAGGGCCGGGACAGGCAGTCTATGGCTACACCTTC
TRBJ1-5,-,TRBV6-5,TRBD1,CASSIGQGGQPQHF,TGTGCCAGCAGTATCGGACAGGGGGGCCAGCCCCAGCATTTT
TRBJ2-3,many,TRBV4-2,TRBD2,CASSQGTSGSLGDTQYF,TGTGCCAGCAGCCAAGGGACTAGCGGGTCCCTTGGGGATACGCAGTATTTT
TRBJ2-3,many,TRBV7-3,-,CASSPGTHPTDTQYF,TGTGCCAGCAGCCCCGGGACGCACCCTACAGATACGCAGTATTTT
TRBJ2-5,medium-sized,TRBV5-4,TRBD2,CASHLAGGPDQETQYF,TGTGCCAGCCACCTAGCGGGAGGGCCGGATCAAGAGACCCAGTACTTC
TRBJ2-1,many,TRBV28,TRBD1,CASSILTGGNEQFF,TGTGCCAGCAGTATCCTCACAGGGGGCAATGAGCAGTTCTTC
TRBJ2-2,medium-sized,TRBV27,-,CASSIYTDTGELFF,TGTGCCAGCAGTATATACACTGACACCGGGGAGCTGTTTTTT
TRBJ2-3,many,TRBV7-2,-,CASSSYIDTDTQYF,TGTGCCAGCAGTTCTTATATCGACACAGATACGCAGTATTTT
TRBJ2-1,few,TRBV4-1,-,CASSQDTGYNEQFF,TGCGCCAGCAGCCAAGATACAGGATACAATGAGCAGTTCTTC
TRBJ2-5,many,TRBV11-2,-,CASSSGWPQYF,TGTGCCAGCAGCTCCGGGTGGCCCCAGTACTTC
TRBJ2-1,medium-sized,TRBV7-2,-,CASSLETGSYNEQFF,TGTGCCAGCAGCTTAGAAACAGGGTCCTACAATGAGCAGTTCTTC
TRBJ2-3,many,TRBV27,TRBD2,CASSSPLTSGTSTDTQYF,TGTGCCAGCAGTTCCCCTCTGACTAGCGGGACTAGCACAGATACGCAGTATTTT
TRBJ1-4,-,TRBV7-2,TRBD1,CASTPRQGADEKLFF,TGTGCCAGCACCCCACGACAGGGGGCGGATGAAAAACTGTTTTTT
TRBJ2-1,-,TRBV19,-,CASSIIRASSYNEQFF,TGTGCCAGTAGTATAATCAGGGCAAGTTCCTACAATGAGCAGTTCTTC
TRBJ1-3,many,TRBV30,-,CAWSRRRVGNTIYF,TGTGCCTGGAGTAGGCGACGCGTCGGAAACACCATATATTTT
TRBJ2-3,many,TRBV3-1,TRBD2,CASSPPGLDGSDTQYF,TGTGCCAGCAGCCCGCCCGGACTAGACGGATCAGATACGCAGTATTTT
TRBJ1-5,-,TRBV14,-,CASSQSRDQPQHF,TGTGCCAGCAGCCAGTCCAGGGATCAGCCCCAGCATTTT
TRBJ1-1,many,TRBV29-1,TRBD1,CSVRTGANTEAFF,TGCAGCGTTAGGACAGGGGCGAACACTGAAGCTTTCTTT
TRBJ2-3,many,TRBV19,TRBD2,CAAGGSTDTQYF,TGTGCCGCCGGGGGGAGCACAGATACGCAGTATTTT
TRBJ2-3,many,TRBV11-2,-,CASSFSWGTDTQYF,TGTGCCAGCAGCTTTTCGTGGGGCACAGATACGCAGTATTTT
TRBJ2-7,many,TRBV20-1,TRBD2,CSAPLAGVHEQYF,TGCAGTGCTCCCTTAGCGGGAGTACACGAGCAGTACTTC
TRBJ1-1,many,TRBV20-1,-,CSVRGDTEAFF,TGCAGTGTGCGGGGGGACACTGAAGCTTTCTTT
TRBJ1-2,medium-sized,TRBV4-3,TRBD1,CASSQGDDRGLRGYTF,TGCGCCAGCAGCCAAGGAGACGACAGGGGGCTGAGAGGCTACACCTTC
TRBJ2-1,many,TRBV5-1,-,CASSLEGRYPYNEQFF,TGCGCCAGCAGCTTGGAAGGCAGATACCCCTACAATGAGCAGTTCTTC
TRBJ2-5,many,TRBV6-2/TRBV6-3,-,CASSYGRQETQYF,TGTGCCAGCAGTTACGGCAGGCAAGAGACCCAGTACTTC
TRBJ2-7,many,TRBV5-4,-,CASSLDSRSYEQYF,TGTGCCAGCAGCTTGGACTCCCGATCCTACGAGCAGTACTTC
TRBJ2-6,many,TRBV9,-,CASSVAPAGGANVLTF,TGTGCCAGCAGCGTAGCCCCCGCGGGTGGGGCCAACGTCCTGACTTTC
TRBJ2-3,many,TRBV5-6,TRBD1,CASSPTGFEADTQYF,TGTGCCAGCAGCCCGACAGGGTTTGAGGCAGATACGCAGTATTTT
TRBJ2-5,few,TRBV11-2,-,CASSLDSQETQYF,TGTGCCAGCAGCTTGGACAGTCAAGAGACCCAGTACTTC
TRBJ2-7,many,TRBV7-9,TRBD1,CASSLLRTGNGEQYF,TGTGCCAGCAGCCTTCTGAGGACAGGGAACGGCGAGCAGTACTTC
TRBJ2-7,many,TRBV3-1,-,CASSQVSRGTYEQYF,TGTGCCAGCAGCCAAGTTTCACGAGGCACCTACGAGCAGTACTTC
TRBJ2-2,medium-sized,TRBV7-2,-,CASSLVGADTGELFF,TGTGCCAGCAGCTTAGTAGGGGCGGACACCGGGGAGCTGTTTTTT
TRBJ1-6,-,TRBV7-8,TRBD1,CASSSRDSNSPLHF,TGTGCCAGCAGCTCCCGGGACAGCAATTCACCCCTCCACTTT
TRBJ2-5,many,TRBV6-2/TRBV6-3,TRBD1,CASSSPPTGGAWYPETQYF,TGTGCCAGCAGCTCGCCTCCGACAGGGGGCGCGTGGTATCCAGAGACCCAGTACTTC
TRBJ2-1,many,TRBV3-1,-,CASSPRTFSSYNEQFF,TGTGCCAGCAGCCCTCGGACTTTCAGCTCCTACAATGAGCAGTTCTTC
TRBJ2-2,few,TRBV10-3,-,CAISDPQGATGELFF,TGTGCCATCAGTGACCCGCAGGGAGCTACCGGGGAGCTGTTTTTT
TRBJ2-1,many,TRBV20-1,-,CSASASSYNEQFF,TGCAGTGCTTCCGCGAGCTCCTACAATGAGCAGTTCTTC
TRBJ1-2,many,TRBV6-2/TRBV6-3,TRBD1,CASSFGQANYGYTF,TGTGCCAGCAGTTTCGGACAGGCCAACTATGGCTACACCTTC
TRBJ1-2,many,TRBV5-1,-,CASSSRDTDRSSGYTF,TGCGCCAGTAGCTCTCGGGACACCGATCGATCTTCTGGCTACACCTTC
TRBJ1-1,medium-sized,TRBV5-1,TRBD1,CASSSDRVGTEAFF,TGCGCCAGCAGCTCGGACAGGGTGGGCACTGAAGCTTTCTTT
TRBJ2-3,medium-sized,TRBV4-2,TRBD2,CASSQDLVGTSGGITDTQYF,TGTGCCAGCAGCCAAGATCTTGTAGGGACTAGCGGGGGAATCACAGATACGCAGTATTTT
TRBJ1-1,many,TRBV28,-,CASSYDRNTEAFF,TGTGCCAGCAGTTACGACCGGAACACTGAAGCTTTCTTT
TRBJ2-3,many,TRBV29-1,-,CSVDGSPRYQQYF,TGCAGCGTGGACGGCAGCCCCCGATATCAGCAGTATTTT
TRBJ2-5,many,TRBV7-4,-,CASSLDWTVQETQYF,TGTGCCAGCAGCTTAGATTGGACAGTCCAAGAGACCCAGTACTTC
TRBJ2-7,many,TRBV10-3,-,CAISEIQGSYEQYF,TGTGCCATCAGTGAGATCCAGGGTAGCTACGAGCAGTACTTC
TRBJ2-5,many,TRBV7-9,TRBD2,CASSLILAGQQETQYF,TGTGCCAGCAGCTTAATCCTAGCGGGACAACAAGAGACCCAGTACTTC
TRBJ2-3,many,TRBV27,-,CASSLRLTSTDTQYF,TGTGCCAGCAGTTTGAGGCTTACTAGCACAGATACGCAGTATTTT
TRBJ2-7,many,TRBV27,TRBD2,CASRTSGSFQEQYF,TGTGCCAGCAGGACTAGCGGGTCGTTTCAGGAGCAGTACTTC